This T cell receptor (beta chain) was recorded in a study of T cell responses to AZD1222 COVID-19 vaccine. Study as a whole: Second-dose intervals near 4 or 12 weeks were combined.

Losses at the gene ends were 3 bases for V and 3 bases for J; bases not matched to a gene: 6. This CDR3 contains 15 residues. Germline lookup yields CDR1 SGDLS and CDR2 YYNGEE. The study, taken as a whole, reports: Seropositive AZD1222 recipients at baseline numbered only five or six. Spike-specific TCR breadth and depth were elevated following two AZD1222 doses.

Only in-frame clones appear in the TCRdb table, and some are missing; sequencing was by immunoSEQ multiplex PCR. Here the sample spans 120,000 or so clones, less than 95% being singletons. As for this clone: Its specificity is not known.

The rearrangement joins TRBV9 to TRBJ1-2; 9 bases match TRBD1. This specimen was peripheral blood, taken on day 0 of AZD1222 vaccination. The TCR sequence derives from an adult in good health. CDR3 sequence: CASSASDRGDYGYTF. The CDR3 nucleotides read TGTGCCAGCAGCGCTTCGGACAGGGGTGACTATGGCTACACCTTC.